The 18 T cell receptor beta chains reported below all come from one sample, sequenced in a study of T cell responses to AZD1222 COVID-19 vaccine. Sequenced by immunoSEQ multiplex PCR; TCRdb stores in-frame clones only, minus some. The sample lists about 150,000 clones, 80% to 90% seen once, with over 6% in the top ten. This material consisted of peripheral blood, taken after recovery from COVID-19. These receptor sequences come from an adult who had recovered from COVID-19.

This chain joins TRBV5-1 and TRBJ1-5; D gene unclear. Germline V CDR1 and CDR2: SGHRS, YFSETQ. The CDR3 length is 17 residues. The ends were cut back, 3 bases at V and 4 bases at J, with 20 bases in the middle. Here the CDR3 reads CASSSVGPANRNQPQHF. CDR3 nucleotides: TGCGCCAGCAGCTCAGTTGGTCCGGCCAACCGGAATCAGCCCCAGCATTTT.

The rearrangement links TRBV5-1 to TRBJ1-1; TRBD1 matches at 7 bases. V gave up 4 bases and J gave up 1 base; unmatched junction bases: 4. CDR3 size: 14 residues. Germline V gene lookup returns CDR1 SGHRS and CDR2 YFSETQ. CDR3 nucleotide sequence: TGCGCCAGCAGCCTCAGACAGGGGAACACTGAAGCTTTCTTT. Its protein is CASSLRQGNTEAFF.

This clone has a single count. The rearrangement uses TRBV27 and TRBJ2-1; D possibly corresponds to TRBD1 (6 bases). CDR3 size: 16 residues. Germline CDR1 MNHEY, CDR2 SMNVEV (reference sequence). Trimming pared 2 bases from V and 4 bases from J, leaving 15 bases between. This chain's CDR3 is CASSLLDRRVYNEQFF. CDR3 bases: TGTGCCAGCAGTTTACTCGACAGGCGGGTTTACAATGAGCAGTTCTTC.

The gene calls are TRBV5-4 and TRBJ1-2, with D unresolved. The V gene's germline CDR1 is SGHNT and CDR2 YYREEE (reference sequence). The germline V and J ends were trimmed by 0 bases and 5 bases, with 11 bases remaining between them. The CDR3 loop spans 14 amino acids. CDR3 amino acids: CASSLVTAEYGYTF. The DNA of the CDR3 is TGTGCCAGCAGCTTGGTCACGGCTGAGTATGGCTACACCTTC.

CDR3 sequence reads: CASSLWGTGGNYGYTF. The CDR3, as DNA: TGTGCCAGCAGTCTTTGGGGGACAGGGGGGAACTATGGCTACACCTTC. The chain employs TRBV4-2 and TRBJ1-2; 11 positions agree with TRBD1. This CDR3 contains 16 residues. V lost 6 bases to trimming and J lost 2 bases; unmatched junction nucleotides: 8. The germline gives CDR1 LGHNA, CDR2 YNFKEQ.

V usage is TRBV5-1 and J usage is TRBJ2-5; TRBD2 matches 8 bases. V shed 4 bases and J 0 bases; nucleotides not matched to a gene: 2. CDR1 is SGHRS, CDR2 YFSETQ, per germline. The CDR3 runs to 14 residues. The CDR3 sequence: CASSDGRDQETQYF. As DNA, the CDR3 is TGCGCCAGCAGCGACGGGAGGGACCAAGAGACCCAGTACTTC. Supplemented by reference TRBV5-1 and TRBJ2-5, the full variable domain reads KAGVTQTPRYLIKTRGQQVTLSCSPISGHRSVSWYQQTPGQGLQFLFEYFSETQRNKGNFPGRFSGRQFSNSRSEMNVSTLELGDSALYLCASSDGRDQETQYFGPGTRLLVL.

This rearrangement joins TRBV19 to TRBJ1-1; perhaps TRBD1 as D (5 bases). This CDR3 comprises 15 residues. Trimming stripped 5 bases from V and 0 bases from J, with 13 bases between. The germline V gene encodes CDR1 LNHDA and CDR2 SQIVND (reference sequence). Here the CDR3 reads CASSSPDSVNTEAFF. For the CDR3, the DNA is TGTGCCAGTAGTTCCCCTGACAGCGTGAACACTGAAGCTTTCTTT.

There are many counts of this clone. The gene calls are TRBV7-9 and TRBJ2-7; D ambiguous. Germline V lookup: CDR1 SEHNR, CDR2 FQNEAQ (reference sequence). There are 15 residues in the CDR3. V was pared by 1 base and J by 2 bases, with 12 bases between. This chain's CDR3 is CASSLVWVETYEQYF. The CDR3 DNA follows: TGTGCCAGCAGCTTAGTATGGGTAGAGACCTACGAGCAGTACTTC.

The CDR3 is CASSQDQGGNEQFF. For the CDR3, the DNA is TGTGCCAGCAGCCAAGATCAGGGGGGGAATGAGCAGTTCTTC. This rearrangement joins TRBV3-1 (or the pseudogene TRBV3-2) to TRBJ2-1; possibly TRBD1 or TRBD2 for D (7 bases each). Germline V gene sequence: CDR1 LGHDT, CDR2 YNNKEL (reference sequence). This CDR3 has 14 residues. Trimming cost V 0 bases and J 7 bases, with 10 bases left between them.

The V and J genes are TRBV7-6 and TRBJ1-2; 8 bases are a match to TRBD1. CDR1 SGHVS and CDR2 FNYEAQ come from the germline V gene. The CDR3 is 15 amino acids. The trim removed 5 bases at V and 6 bases at J, leaving 11 bases unmatched. The CDR3 sequence: CASSPGGRARDGYTF. CDR3 DNA: TGTGCCAGCAGCCCAGGGGGCAGGGCCAGGGATGGCTACACCTTC. Together with reference TRBV7-6 and TRBJ1-2, the CDR3 gives the full variable domain: GAGVSQSPRYKVTKRGQDVALRCDPISGHVSLYWYRQALGQGPEFLTYFNYEAQQDKSGLPNDRFSAERPEGSISTLTIQRTEQRDSAMYRCASSPGGRARDGYTFGSGTRLTVV.

The gene calls are TRBV5-1 and TRBJ1-3; a weak D match, TRBD1 (6 bases). V was shortened by 0 bases and J by 0 bases, with 13 bases between the two germline ends. The germline V gene has CDR1 SGHRS and CDR2 YFSETQ. The CDR3 is 17 residues long. CDR3 protein: CASSLAGDTNSGNTIYF. In DNA, the CDR3 is TGCGCCAGCAGCTTGGCAGGGGACACCAACTCTGGAAACACCATATATTTT.

The chain employs TRBV5-6 and TRBJ2-5; D is unresolved. Germline lookup yields CDR1 SGHDT and CDR2 YYEEEE. V gave up 3 bases and J gave up 0 bases, with 6 bases separating them. The CDR3 is made up of 13 amino acids. CDR3 sequence reads: CASSYTDQETQYF. CDR3 bases: TGTGCCAGCAGCTACACGGACCAAGAGACCCAGTACTTC.

This chain uses TRBV27 with TRBJ1-2, with a possible D match to TRBD1 (5 bases). The germline V and J ends were trimmed by 0 bases and 6 bases, with 11 bases remaining between them. The CDR3 consists of 14 residues. CDR1 is MNHEY, CDR2 SMNVEV, per germline (reference sequence). CDR3 coding DNA: TGTGCCAGCAGTTTATCTCTCGGGGGGGATGGCTACACCTTC. As protein: CASSLSLGGDGYTF.

The V gene is TRBV20-1, the J gene TRBJ2-7, with D hard to call. CDR1 is DFQATT, CDR2 SNEGSKA, per germline (reference sequence). The CDR3 contains 11 residues. The germline V and J ends were trimmed by 1 base and 2 bases, with 3 bases remaining between them. The CDR3 nucleotides read TGCAGTGCTAGAGCCACCTACGAGCAGTACTTC. Amino acid sequence: CSARATYEQYF.

The chain is built from TRBV19 and TRBJ2-2, with D perhaps given as TRBD1 or TRBD2 (5 bases each). The CDR3 consists of 15 residues. The ends were cut back, 8 bases at V and 4 bases at J, with 17 bases in the middle. Germline CDR1 is LNHDA and CDR2 is SQIVND (reference sequence). The CDR3 region is CASQKRGRGTGELFF. The CDR3 DNA is TGTGCCAGTCAAAAGAGGGGCCGGGGCACCGGGGAGCTGTTTTTT. The full variable domain, in which reference TRBV19 and TRBJ2-2 provide the parts outside the CDR3, is DGGITQSPKYLFRKEGQNVTLSCEQNLNHDAMYWYRQDPGQGLRLIYYSQIVNDFQKGDIAEGYSVSREKKESFPLTVTSAQKNPTAFYLCASQKRGRGTGELFFGEGSRLTVL.

The chain couples TRBV27 to TRBJ2-3; D is uncertain. The CDR3 has 12 amino acids. V was clipped by 3 bases and J by 9 bases, with 10 bases between them. CDR1 is MNHEY and CDR2 is SMNVEV in the germline V gene (reference sequence). CDR3 region: CASSFSQETQYF. DNA for the CDR3: TGTGCCAGCAGTTTCTCCCAGGAGACGCAGTATTTT.

The CDR3 bases are TGTGCCAGCAGTATAGCCGGACAGGGGGACTATGGCTACACCTTC. Its protein is CASSIAGQGDYGYTF. The chain joins TRBV28 to TRBJ1-2; TRBD1 matches at 10 bases. Trimming at V came to 5 bases and at J to 3 bases, leaving 6 bases not matched to a gene. The CDR3 is 15 residues long. CDR1 is MDHEN and CDR2 is SYDVKM in the germline V gene.

The V gene is TRBV6-2 or TRBV6-3, the J gene TRBJ1-1, with D possibly being TRBD1 (6 bases). Trimming stripped 0 bases from V and 11 bases from J, with 13 bases between. This CDR3 has 13 amino acids. Germline CDR1 and CDR2: MNHEY and SVGEGT. DNA of the CDR3: TGTGCCAGCAGTTACTCGGCAGCCCAGGGGGCTTTCTTT. Translating it yields CASSYSAAQGAFF.